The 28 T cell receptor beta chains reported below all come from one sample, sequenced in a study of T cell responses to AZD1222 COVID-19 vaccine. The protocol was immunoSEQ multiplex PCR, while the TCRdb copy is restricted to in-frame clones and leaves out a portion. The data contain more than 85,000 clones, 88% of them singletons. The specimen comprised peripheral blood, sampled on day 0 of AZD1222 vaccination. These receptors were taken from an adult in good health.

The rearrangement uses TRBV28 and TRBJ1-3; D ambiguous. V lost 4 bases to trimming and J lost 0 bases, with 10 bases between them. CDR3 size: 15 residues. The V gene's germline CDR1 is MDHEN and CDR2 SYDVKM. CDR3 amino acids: CASSSSALSGNTIYF. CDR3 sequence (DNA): TGTGCCAGCAGTTCCAGTGCTCTCTCTGGAAACACCATATATTTT.

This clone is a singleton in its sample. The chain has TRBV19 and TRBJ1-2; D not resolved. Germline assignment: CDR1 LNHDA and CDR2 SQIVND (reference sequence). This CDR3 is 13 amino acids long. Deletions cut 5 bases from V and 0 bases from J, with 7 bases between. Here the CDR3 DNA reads TGTGCCAGTAGTCGGCCAGCTAACTATGGCTACACCTTC. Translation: CASSRPANYGYTF.

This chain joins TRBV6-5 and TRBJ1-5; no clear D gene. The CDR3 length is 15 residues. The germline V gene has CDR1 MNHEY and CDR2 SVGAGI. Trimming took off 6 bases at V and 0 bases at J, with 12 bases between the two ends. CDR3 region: CASRIREYSNQPQHF. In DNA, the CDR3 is TGTGCCAGCAGAATTAGGGAATATAGCAATCAGCCCCAGCATTTT.

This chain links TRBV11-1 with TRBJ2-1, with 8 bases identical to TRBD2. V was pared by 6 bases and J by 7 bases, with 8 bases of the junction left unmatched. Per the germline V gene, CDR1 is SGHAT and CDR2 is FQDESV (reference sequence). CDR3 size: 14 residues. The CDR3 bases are TGTGCCAGCAGATGGGGACTAGATGAGAATGAGCAGTTCTTC. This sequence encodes CASRWGLDENEQFF.

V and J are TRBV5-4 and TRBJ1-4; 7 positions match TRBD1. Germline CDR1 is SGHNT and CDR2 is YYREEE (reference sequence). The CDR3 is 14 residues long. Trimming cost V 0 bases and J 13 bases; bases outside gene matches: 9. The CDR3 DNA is TGTGCCAGCAGCTTGGGACAGGCCAGGGGGGTACTGTTTTTT. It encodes CASSLGQARGVLFF.

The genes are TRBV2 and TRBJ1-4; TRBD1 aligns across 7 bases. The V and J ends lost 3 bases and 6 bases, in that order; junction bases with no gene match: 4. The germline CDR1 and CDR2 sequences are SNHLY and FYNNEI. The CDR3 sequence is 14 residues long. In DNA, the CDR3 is TGTGCCAGCAGTGATAGACAGGGAGATGAAAAACTGTTTTTT. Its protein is CASSDRQGDEKLFF.

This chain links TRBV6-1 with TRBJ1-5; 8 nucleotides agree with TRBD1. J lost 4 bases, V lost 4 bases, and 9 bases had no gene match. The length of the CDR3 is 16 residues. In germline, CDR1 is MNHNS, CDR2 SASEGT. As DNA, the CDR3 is TGTGCCAGCAGTGCAGCCCCGGGACAGGTTAATCAGCCCCAGCATTTT. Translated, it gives CASSAAPGQVNQPQHF.

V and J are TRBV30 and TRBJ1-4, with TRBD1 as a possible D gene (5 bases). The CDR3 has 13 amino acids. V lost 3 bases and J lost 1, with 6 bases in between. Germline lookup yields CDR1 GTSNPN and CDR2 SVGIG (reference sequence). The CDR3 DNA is TGTGCCTGGAGGGACATAACTAATGAAAAACTGTTTTTT. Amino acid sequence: CAWRDITNEKLFF.

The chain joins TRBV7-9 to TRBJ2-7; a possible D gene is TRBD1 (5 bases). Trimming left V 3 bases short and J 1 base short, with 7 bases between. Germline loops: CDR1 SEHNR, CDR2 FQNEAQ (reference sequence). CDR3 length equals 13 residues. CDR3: CASSFAGSYEQYF. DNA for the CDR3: TGTGCCAGCAGCTTCGCAGGGTCCTACGAGCAGTACTTC. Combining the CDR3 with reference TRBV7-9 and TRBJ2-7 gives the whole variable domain DTGVSQNPRHKITKRGQNVTFRCDPISEHNRLYWYRQTLGQGPEFLTYFQNEAQLEKSRLLSDRFSAERPKGSFSTLEIQRTEQGDSAMYLCASSFAGSYEQYFGPGTRLTVT.

The CDR3 loop is CSVGGGQGNYGYTF. CDR3 sequence (DNA): TGCAGCGTTGGGGGGGGACAGGGAAACTATGGCTACACCTTC. The chain uses TRBV29-1 and TRBJ1-2; 9 bases are a match to TRBD1. The CDR3 spans 14 residues. Germline CDR1 SQVTM, CDR2 ANQGSEA. Trimming cost V 4 bases and J 2 bases; bases outside gene matches: 5.

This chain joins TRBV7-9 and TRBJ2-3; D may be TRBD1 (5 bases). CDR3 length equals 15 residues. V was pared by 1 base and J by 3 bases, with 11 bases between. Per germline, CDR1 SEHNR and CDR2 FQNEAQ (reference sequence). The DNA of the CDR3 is TGTGCCAGCAGCTTAGAGGGGATGACGACAGATACGCAGTATTTT. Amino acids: CASSLEGMTTDTQYF. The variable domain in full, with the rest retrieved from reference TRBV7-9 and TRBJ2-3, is DTGVSQNPRHKITKRGQNVTFRCDPISEHNRLYWYRQTLGQGPEFLTYFQNEAQLEKSRLLSDRFSAERPKGSFSTLEIQRTEQGDSAMYLCASSLEGMTTDTQYFGPGTRLTVL.

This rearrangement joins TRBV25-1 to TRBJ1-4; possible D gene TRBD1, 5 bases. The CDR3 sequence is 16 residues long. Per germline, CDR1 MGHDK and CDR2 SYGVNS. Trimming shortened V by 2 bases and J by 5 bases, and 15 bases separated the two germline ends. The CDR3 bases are TGTGCCAGCAGTGAAGGAAGCGGCAGGGAGAATGAAAAACTGTTTTTT. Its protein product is CASSEGSGRENEKLFF.

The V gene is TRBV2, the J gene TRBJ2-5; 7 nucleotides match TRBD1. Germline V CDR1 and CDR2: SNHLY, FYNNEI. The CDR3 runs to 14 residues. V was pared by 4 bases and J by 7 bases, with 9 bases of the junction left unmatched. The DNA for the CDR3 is TGTGCCAGCAGTGCAGGGACAGCTGCGGGGACCCAGTACTTC. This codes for CASSAGTAAGTQYF. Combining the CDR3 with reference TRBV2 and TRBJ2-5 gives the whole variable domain EPEVTQTPSHQVTQMGQEVILRCVPISNHLYFYWYRQILGQKVEFLVSFYNNEISEKSEIFDDQFSVERPDGSNFTLKIRSTKLEDSAMYFCASSAGTAAGTQYFGPGTRLLVL.

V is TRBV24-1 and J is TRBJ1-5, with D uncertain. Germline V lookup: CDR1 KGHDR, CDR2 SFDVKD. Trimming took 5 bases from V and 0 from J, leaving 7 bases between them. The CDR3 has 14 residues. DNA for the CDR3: TGTGCCACCAGTGGGGTGTATAGCAATCAGCCCCAGCATTTT. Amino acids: CATSGVYSNQPQHF.

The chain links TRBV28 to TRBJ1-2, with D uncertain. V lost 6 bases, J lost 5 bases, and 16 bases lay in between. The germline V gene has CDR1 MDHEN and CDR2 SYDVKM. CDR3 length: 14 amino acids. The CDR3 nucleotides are TGTGCCAGCAGGAAGGGAGGTCCGTCATATGGCTACACCTTC. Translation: CASRKGGPSYGYTF.

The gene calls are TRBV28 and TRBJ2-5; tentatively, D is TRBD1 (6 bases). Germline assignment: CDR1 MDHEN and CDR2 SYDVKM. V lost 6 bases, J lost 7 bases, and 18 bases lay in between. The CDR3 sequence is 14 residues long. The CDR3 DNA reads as TGTGCCAGCAGGCCACAGGGCTCGTTGTGGACCCAGTACTTC. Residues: CASRPQGSLWTQYF. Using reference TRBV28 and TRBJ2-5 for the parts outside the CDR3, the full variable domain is DVKVTQSSRYLVKRTGEKVFLECVQDMDHENMFWYRQDPGLGLRLIYFSYDVKMKEKGDIPEGYSVSREKKERFSLILESASTNQTSMYLCASRPQGSLWTQYFGPGTRLLVL.

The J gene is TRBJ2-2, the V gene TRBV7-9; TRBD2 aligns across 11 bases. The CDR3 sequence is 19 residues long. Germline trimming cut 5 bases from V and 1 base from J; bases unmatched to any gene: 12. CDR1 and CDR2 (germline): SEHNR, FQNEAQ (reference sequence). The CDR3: CASSRGGPGTSGNTGELFF. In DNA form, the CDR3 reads TGTGCCAGCAGCAGAGGGGGACCCGGGACTAGCGGGAACACCGGGGAGCTGTTTTTT.

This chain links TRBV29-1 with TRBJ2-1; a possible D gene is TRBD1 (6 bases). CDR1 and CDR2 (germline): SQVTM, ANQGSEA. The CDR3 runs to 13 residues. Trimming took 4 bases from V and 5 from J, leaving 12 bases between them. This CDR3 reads CSVGGGSNNEQFF. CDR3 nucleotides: TGCAGCGTTGGAGGGGGTAGTAACAATGAGCAGTTCTTC.

This CDR3 reads CASSSHRDSTDTQYF. For the CDR3, the DNA is TGTGCCAGCAGTTCTCACAGGGATAGCACAGATACGCAGTATTTT. The chain uses TRBV28 and TRBJ2-3; D perhaps matches TRBD1 (6 bases). Trimming stripped 4 bases from V and 0 bases from J, with 11 bases between. Germline V gives CDR1 MDHEN, CDR2 SYDVKM. CDR3 length: 15 amino acids.

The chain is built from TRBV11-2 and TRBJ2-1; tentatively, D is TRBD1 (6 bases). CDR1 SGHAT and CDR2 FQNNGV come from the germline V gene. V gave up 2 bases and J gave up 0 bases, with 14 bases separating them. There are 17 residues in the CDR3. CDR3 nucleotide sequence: TGTGCCAGCAGCTTACGGATCAGGGGAAGCTCCTACAATGAGCAGTTCTTC. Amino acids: CASSLRIRGSSYNEQFF.

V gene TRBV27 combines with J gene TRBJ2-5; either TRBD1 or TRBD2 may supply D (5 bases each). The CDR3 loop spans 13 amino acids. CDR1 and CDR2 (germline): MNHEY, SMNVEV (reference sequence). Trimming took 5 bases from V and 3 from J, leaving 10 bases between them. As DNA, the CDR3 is TGTGCCAGCAGTCGGGGCCCTAAAGAGACCCAGTACTTC. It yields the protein CASSRGPKETQYF.

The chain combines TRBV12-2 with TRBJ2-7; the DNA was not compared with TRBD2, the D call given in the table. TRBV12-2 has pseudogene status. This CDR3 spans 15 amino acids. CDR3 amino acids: CASRRRAGVCYEQYF. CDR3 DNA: TGTGCAAGTCGGCGGAGAGCGGGAGTTTGTTACGAGCAGTACTTC.

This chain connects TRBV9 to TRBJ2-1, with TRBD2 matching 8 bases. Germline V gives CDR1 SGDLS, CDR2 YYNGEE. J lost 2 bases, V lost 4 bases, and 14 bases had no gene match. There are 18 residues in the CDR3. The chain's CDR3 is CASSQSGSPLLTYNEQFF. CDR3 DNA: TGTGCCAGCAGCCAGAGCGGGAGCCCCTTACTAACCTACAATGAGCAGTTCTTC.

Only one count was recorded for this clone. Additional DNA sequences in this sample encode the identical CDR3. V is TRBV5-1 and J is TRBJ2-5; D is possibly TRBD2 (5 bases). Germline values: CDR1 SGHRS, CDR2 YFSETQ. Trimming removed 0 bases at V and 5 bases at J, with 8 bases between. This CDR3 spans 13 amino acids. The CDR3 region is CASSLGAGETQYF. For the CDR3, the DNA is TGCGCCAGCAGCTTGGGGGCGGGCGAGACCCAGTACTTC.

The CDR3, as DNA: TGTGCCAGCAGCTTAGGGAGTGGGCTACCCCTCTCCTACGAGCAGTACTTC. It yields the protein CASSLGSGLPLSYEQYF. This chain joins TRBV7-2 and TRBJ2-7; D gene unclear. The germline gives CDR1 SGHTA, CDR2 FQGNSA. The V and J ends lost 1 base and 0 bases respectively, with 16 bases between them. This CDR3 has 17 amino acids. Supplemented by reference TRBV7-2 and TRBJ2-7, the full variable domain reads GAGVSQSPSNKVTEKGKDVELRCDPISGHTALYWYRQSLGQGLEFLIYFQGNSAPDKSGLPSDRFSAERTGGSVSTLTIQRTQQEDSAVYLCASSLGSGLPLSYEQYFGPGTRLTVT.

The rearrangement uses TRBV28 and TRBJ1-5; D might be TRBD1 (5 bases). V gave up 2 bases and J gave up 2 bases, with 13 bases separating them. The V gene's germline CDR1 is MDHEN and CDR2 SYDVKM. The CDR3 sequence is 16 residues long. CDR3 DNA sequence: TGTGCCAGCAGTTTAGTGGAGGGGCGAGGCAATCAGCCCCAGCATTTT. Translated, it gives CASSLVEGRGNQPQHF.

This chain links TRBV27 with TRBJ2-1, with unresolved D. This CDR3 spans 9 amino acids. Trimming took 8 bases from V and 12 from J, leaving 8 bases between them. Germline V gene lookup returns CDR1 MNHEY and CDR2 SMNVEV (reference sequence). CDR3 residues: CASGLGQFF. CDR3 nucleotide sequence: TGTGCCAGCGGCCTCGGGCAGTTCTTC.

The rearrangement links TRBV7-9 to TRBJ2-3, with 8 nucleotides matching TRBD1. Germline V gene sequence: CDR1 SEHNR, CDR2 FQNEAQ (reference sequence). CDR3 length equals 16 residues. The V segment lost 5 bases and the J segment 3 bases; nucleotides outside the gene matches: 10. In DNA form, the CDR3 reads TGTGCCAGCAGCGGTGACAGGGGCTGGGGAACAGATACGCAGTATTTT. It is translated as CASSGDRGWGTDTQYF.